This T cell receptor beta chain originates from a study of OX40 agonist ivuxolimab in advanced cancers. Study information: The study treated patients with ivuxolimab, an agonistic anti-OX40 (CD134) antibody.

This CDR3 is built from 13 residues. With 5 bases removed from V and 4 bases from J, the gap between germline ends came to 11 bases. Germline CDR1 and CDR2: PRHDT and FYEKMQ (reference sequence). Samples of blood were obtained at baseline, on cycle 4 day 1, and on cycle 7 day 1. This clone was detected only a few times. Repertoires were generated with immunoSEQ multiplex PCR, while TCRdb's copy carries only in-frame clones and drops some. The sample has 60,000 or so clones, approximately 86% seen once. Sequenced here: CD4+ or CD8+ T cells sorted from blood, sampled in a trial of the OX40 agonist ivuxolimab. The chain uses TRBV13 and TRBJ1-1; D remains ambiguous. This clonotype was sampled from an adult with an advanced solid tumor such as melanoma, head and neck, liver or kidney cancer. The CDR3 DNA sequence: TGTGCCAGCAGCACCAGCGAACTCACTGAAGCTTTCTTT. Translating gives CASSTSELTEAFF.